The clone carrying this TCR beta chain has a single count. The sample originates from a study of shared clonotypes between healthy human individuals. Clones were sequenced by immunoSEQ multiplex PCR, and TCRdb holds only the in-frame ones, with some missing. The sample has about 510,000 clones; 90% to 96% are singletons. Trimming removed 4 bases at V and 5 bases at J, with 15 bases between. The CDR3 loop spans 14 amino acids. The chain combines TRBV5-3 with TRBJ1-1; no reliable D call. TRBV5-3 falls under the ORF class, with uncertain function. The source is a woman aged 25 to 39 in good health. The sequencing sample was made of naive CD4+ T cells sorted from blood. The subset denotes: CD45RA+ positively selected. The CDR3 here is CARSGFRAGTEAFF. CDR3 sequence (DNA): TGTGCCAGAAGCGGATTTAGGGCTGGGACTGAAGCTTTCTTT.